The present TCR beta chain was sequenced within a study of T cells in Graves' hyperthyroidism and ophthalmopathy (dated by TCRdb to the late 2010s). Background on the whole study: To identify distinguishing TCR V-J signatures, a discovery cohort of around 100 patients was used, comprising 40 to 45 with Graves' ophthalmopathy and approximately 58 with stable Graves' hyperthyroidism. TCR Vbeta CDR3 sequencing of around 130 peripheral blood samples (over 40 ophthalmopathy, around 80 hyperthyroidism and approximately 17 progressor patients) is reported in the paper. Thyroid tissue and blood T-cell repertoires from several Graves' hyperthyroidism patients were also compared in the study. Following sampling, methimazole starting at 30 mg daily was given to hyperthyroidism patients, and high-dose intravenous methylprednisolone was given to ophthalmopathy patients. For training and testing, the approximately 97 patients in the discovery cohort were randomly divided in a 7:3 ratio. An independent validation cohort of under 20 hyperthyroidism patients and 17 patients who later progressed to ophthalmopathy tested prospective prediction of ophthalmopathy. Overall study results and their limits: A model built on a 13 V-J signature distinguished ophthalmopathy from stable hyperthyroidism, reaching around 88% sensitivity and around 82% specificity in cross-validation and 80%/75% in testing. Most expanded thyroid clonotypes (frequency above 0.001) were also found in blood, which suggests that blood repertoires may mirror thyroid immune responses. No statistical method was used to set the sample size in advance, and investigators knew the group allocation. In validation, the model predicted progression to ophthalmopathy a median of about 6.5 months before onset, with approximately 68% sensitivity and roughly 77% specificity.

This clonotype was seen many times. What antigen it recognizes has not been identified. Base qualities are not recorded, but no much larger clone differs from it by a single base. Patients with uncontrolled infections, other autoimmune diseases, pregnancy or lactation were excluded. Clinical symptoms, serum thyroxine and TRAb, thyroid ultrasound, and orbital computed tomography formed the basis for the diagnoses. Total RNA was extracted with Trizol reagent, and quality was checked on an Agilent 2100 Bioanalyzer. The TCR beta CDR3 regions were amplified from RNA transcripts. A first-round RT-PCR of the TCR CDR3 used the HTBI primer set with the Qiagen OneStep RT-PCR kit. The libraries were constructed in a second round of multiplex PCR and then size-selected and purified. Libraries were sequenced paired-end with 100 bp reads on an Illumina HiSeq2000. As for the original processing: Raw data were processed with SOAPnuke, discarding reads with adapters, uncalled bases, mean Phred below 15, or no exact constant-primer or identifier match. COPE v1.2.5 was used to merge high-quality paired reads, and clonotypes were defined as unique nucleotide sequences. Clonotypes were aligned to IMGT TRBV, TRBD and TRBJ reference segments using MiTCR v1.1. Only V-J combinations with frequency above 0.0001, covering approximately 99% of repertoires, were analysed. The TCS score was defined as F50 (clonal expansion) divided by E x V (chaos), with BLOSUM62-based TCRdist calculated between CDR3 peptides within each V-J. Welch's t-statistics and random forest reduced roughly 500 V-J features to 10 to 15, which were used in a naive Bayes classifier (R e1071). Thyroid-blood repertoire similarity was quantified with the Morisita-Horn index. TCRdb reworked the public reads: Q25 trimming with fastp, MiXCR clone assembly, productive beta chains retained. All rows with the same CDR3 protein become a single entry with the most common DNA and genes. What appears here as the V and J calls and clone size reflects TCRdb's work, not the paper's. The sample table lists roughly 500,000 distinct CDR3 sequences, around 43% of them with a count of one. The top ten hold roughly 45% of the sample.

The sample taken for sequencing was peripheral blood or thyroid tissue (not recorded which). This receptor was taken from an adult woman with Graves' disease, either hyperthyroidism or ophthalmopathy (not recorded which).

CDR3 protein: CASSKQGLTEAFF. At the DNA level, the sequence is TGTGCCAGCAGCAAACAGGGGCTCACTGAAGCTTTCTTT. This receptor chain uses TRBV11-2 and TRBJ1-1, with TRBD1 matching 7 junction bases. Reading the germline V gene gives CDR1 SGHAT and CDR2 FQNNGV. The germline V end is reduced by 5 bases and the J end by 4 bases; junction bases left unmatched: 4. The CDR3 starts with the cysteine, ends with the phenylalanine, and has 13 residues. Left in the record is the CDR3 DNA by itself, 39 bases read in frame from the first base.